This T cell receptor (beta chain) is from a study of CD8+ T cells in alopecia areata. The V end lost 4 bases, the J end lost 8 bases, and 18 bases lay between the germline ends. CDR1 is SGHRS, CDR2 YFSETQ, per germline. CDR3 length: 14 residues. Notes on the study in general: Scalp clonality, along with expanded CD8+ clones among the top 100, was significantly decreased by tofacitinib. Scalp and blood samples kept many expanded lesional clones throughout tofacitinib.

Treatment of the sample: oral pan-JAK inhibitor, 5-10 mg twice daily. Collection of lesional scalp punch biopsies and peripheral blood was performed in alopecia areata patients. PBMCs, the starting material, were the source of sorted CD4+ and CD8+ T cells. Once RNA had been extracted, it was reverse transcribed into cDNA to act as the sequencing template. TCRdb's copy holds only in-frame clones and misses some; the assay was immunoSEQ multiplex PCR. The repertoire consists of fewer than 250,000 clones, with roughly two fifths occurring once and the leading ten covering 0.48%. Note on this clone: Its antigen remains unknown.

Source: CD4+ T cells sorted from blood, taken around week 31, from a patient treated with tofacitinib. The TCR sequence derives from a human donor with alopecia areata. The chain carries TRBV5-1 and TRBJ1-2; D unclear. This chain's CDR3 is CASSLRASELGYTF. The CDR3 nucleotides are TGCGCCAGCAGCCTGCGGGCGAGTGAACTAGGCTACACCTTC.